The source of this T cell receptor beta chain is a study of shared clonotypes between healthy human individuals. The table lists this clone with a count of one. Deep level was the assay's run setting. Several immunoSEQ plates received, in even portions, the genomic DNA of each subset. The authors' processing: Filtering of immunoSEQ junctional sequences could not match full-length read filtering. Only in-frame clones appear in the TCRdb table, and some are missing; sequencing was by immunoSEQ multiplex PCR. D and trimming were read from the DNA, whereas the V and J calls and clone size are those reported in that table. The data show 850,000 to 1,100,000 clones, roughly 77% seen once. Input material: memory CD4+ T cells from PBMCs. As to subset: CD45RA-negative fraction. The sequence came from a man aged 18 to 30 in good health. Some clones in this sample may be carry-over from other donors' samples.

The CDR3, as DNA: TGTGCCAGCAGTTTCTCCTCGCCGTCCTCCTTTCGCCCGGGACAGGCTAGCTCCTACAATGAGCAGTTCTTC. Translating it yields CASSFSSPSSFRPGQASSYNEQFF. The chain has TRBV28 and TRBJ2-1; 8 nucleotides agree with TRBD1. Per the germline V gene, CDR1 is MDHEN and CDR2 is SYDVKM. CDR3 length: 24 residues. V trimming: 3 bases; J trimming: 0 bases; junction bases outside the gene matches: 28.